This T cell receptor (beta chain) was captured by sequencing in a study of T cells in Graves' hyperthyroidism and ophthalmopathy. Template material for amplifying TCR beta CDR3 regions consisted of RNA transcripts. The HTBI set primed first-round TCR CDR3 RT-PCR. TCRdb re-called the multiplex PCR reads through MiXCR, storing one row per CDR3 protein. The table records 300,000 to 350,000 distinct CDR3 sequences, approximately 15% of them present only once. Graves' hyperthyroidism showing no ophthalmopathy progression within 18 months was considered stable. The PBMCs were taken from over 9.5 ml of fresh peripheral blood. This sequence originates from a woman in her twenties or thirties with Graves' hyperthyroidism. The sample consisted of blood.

CDR3 in amino acids: CASSYSRDSQETQYF. In nucleotides, the CDR3 is TGTGCCAGCAGTTACTCCCGGGACAGCCAAGAGACCCAGTACTTC. This chain links TRBV6-2 or TRBV6-3 with TRBJ2-5, with 7 bases aligning to TRBD1. Germline lookup yields CDR1 MNHEY and CDR2 SVGEGT. The junction had 2 bases not matched to a gene; V was cut back by 0 bases and J by 1 base. CDR3 size: 15 residues.